Following are 25 T cell receptor beta chains from one sample sequenced in a study of response to subunit inactivated influenza vaccine. TCRdb itself ran the RT-PCR reads through MiXCR, one entry per CDR3 protein. The table has roughly 500,000 distinct CDR3 sequences, approximately 22% seen once. This sample was also put to use in a study of T cells expressing NK-cell markers. That paper notes: UMIs were included in TCR beta cDNA generated by 5'RACE template switching.

Specimen: CD4+ T cells sorted from PBMCs, collected 12 days after vaccination. These receptor sequences come from a man aged 50-60 years who received an inactivated influenza vaccine.

This clonotype was observed a single time. The genes are TRBV10-2 and TRBJ2-7; no definite D call. The CDR3 is 13 residues long. Germline CDR1 WSHSY, CDR2 SAAADI. Trimming shortened V by 2 bases and J by 2 bases, and 7 bases separated the two germline ends. The CDR3 loop reads CASSEPGPYEQYF. The CDR3 DNA reads TGCGCCAGCAGTGAGCCAGGTCCCTACGAGCAGTACTTC.

J is TRBJ2-2 and V is TRBV28, with 12 bases that match TRBD2. Germline V gene sequence: CDR1 MDHEN, CDR2 SYDVKM. The ends lost 6 bases at V and 1 base at J; junction bases unmatched: 6. The CDR3 length is 17 residues. In DNA, the CDR3 is TGTGCCAGCAGGTTAATGGGACTAGCGGGGAACACCGGGGAGCTGTTTTTT. Translating gives CASRLMGLAGNTGELFF.

V gene TRBV11-2 combines with J gene TRBJ2-1; D uncertain. Trimming took off 0 bases at V and 2 bases at J, with 11 bases between the two ends. Germline CDR1 SGHAT, CDR2 FQNNGV. CDR3 length: 16 residues. In DNA, the CDR3 is TGTGCCAGCAGCTTAGATAGGGCGGCCACCTACAATGAGCAGTTCTTC. Translation gives CASSLDRAATYNEQFF.

In this sample, this clonotype turned up many times. The chain recombines TRBV7-2 with TRBJ1-1; a weak D match, TRBD1 (5 bases). CDR1 SGHTA and CDR2 FQGNSA come from the germline V gene. The CDR3 spans 13 residues. The V gene lost 5 bases and the J gene lost 4 bases, with 11 bases spanning the gap. This chain's CDR3 is CASSPRRGTEAFF. The CDR3 DNA reads as TGTGCCAGCAGCCCACGGAGGGGCACTGAAGCTTTCTTT. The full variable domain, its missing parts supplied by reference TRBV7-2 and TRBJ1-1, is GAGVSQSPSNKVTEKGKDVELRCDPISGHTALYWYRQSLGQGLEFLIYFQGNSAPDKSGLPSDRFSAERTGGSVSTLTIQRTQQEDSAVYLCASSPRRGTEAFFGQGTRLTVV.

The J gene is TRBJ2-1, the V gene TRBV29-1, with 12 bases lining up with TRBD2. This CDR3 spans 14 amino acids. CDR1 and CDR2 (germline): SQVTM, ANQGSEA. J was trimmed by 2 bases and V by 7 bases; bases with no gene match: 3. The CDR3 bases are TGCAGCGCCCGGACTAGCGGGACCTACAATGAGCAGTTCTTC. Protein product: CSARTSGTYNEQFF.

CDR3 bases: TGCAGCGCCCTGACGGGTTCGAACACCGGGGAGCTGTTTTTT. Translation: CSALTGSNTGELFF. V is TRBV29-1 and J is TRBJ2-2, with no clear D. V was shortened by 7 bases and J by 0 bases, with 12 bases between the two germline ends. Germline V gene data show CDR1 as SQVTM and CDR2 as ANQGSEA. There are 14 residues in the CDR3.

This chain links TRBV7-2 with TRBJ1-5; D not resolved. The CDR3 has 15 residues. V lost 0 bases, J lost 3 bases, and 9 bases lay in between. Germline values: CDR1 SGHTA, CDR2 FQGNSA. This CDR3 reads CASSLATVSNQPQHF. The CDR3 DNA reads as TGTGCCAGCAGCTTAGCTACGGTTTCCAATCAGCCCCAGCATTTT.

The chain has TRBV11-2 and TRBJ2-5; no clear D gene. Germline V gene data show CDR1 as SGHAT and CDR2 as FQNNGV. Trimming shortened V by 5 bases and J by 6 bases, and 22 bases separated the two germline ends. The CDR3 sequence is 16 residues long. The CDR3 coding sequence is TGTGCCAGCAGCGTTAGACATAGGCCCTTCGGAAAGACCCAGTACTTC. Its protein is CASSVRHRPFGKTQYF.

This clonotype appeared a few times. This chain joins TRBV5-6 and TRBJ1-5, with TRBD1 identical over 10 bases. This CDR3 is built from 16 residues. V was clipped by 0 bases and J by 8 bases; unmatched bases: 8. Germline V gives CDR1 SGHDT, CDR2 YYEEEE. The CDR3 DNA is TGTGCCAGCAGCTTGGCGGGACAGGGGTCGTGGGAGCCCCAGCATTTT. Translation gives CASSLAGQGSWEPQHF.

This clonotype has more than one count but fewer than ten. V usage is TRBV3-1 and J usage is TRBJ2-1; D not resolved. The germline gives CDR1 LGHDT, CDR2 YNNKEL (reference sequence). The CDR3 consists of 13 residues. Trimming took off 6 bases at V and 4 bases at J, with 10 bases between the two ends. The DNA for the CDR3 is TGTGCCAGCAGATCTGCCCTGTACAATGAGCAGTTCTTC. This encodes CASRSALYNEQFF.

This clonotype was detected only a few times. V gene TRBV3-1 combines with J gene TRBJ1-1; maybe TRBD1 (5 bases). CDR3 length equals 13 residues. Looked up from germline, CDR1 is LGHDT and CDR2 is YNNKEL (reference sequence). V lost 4 bases to trimming and J lost 6 bases, with 12 bases between them. CDR3 in DNA: TGTGCCAGCAGCCGAGGGACGGCTGCTGAAGCTTTCTTT. This sequence encodes CASSRGTAAEAFF.

The V and J genes are TRBV11-2 and TRBJ2-7; a possible D gene is TRBD2 (5 bases). The CDR3 runs to 15 residues. Germline loops: CDR1 SGHAT, CDR2 FQNNGV. V lost 1 base and J 0 bases, leaving 10 bases between the germline ends. In DNA form, the CDR3 reads TGTGCCAGCAGCTTAGCACTAGTCCACTCCTACGAGCAGTACTTC. Its translation: CASSLALVHSYEQYF. The full variable domain, with the rest looked up from reference TRBV11-2 and TRBJ2-7, is EAGVAQSPRYKIIEKRQSVAFWCNPISGHATLYWYQQILGQGPKLLIQFQNNGVVDDSQLPKDRFSAERLKGVDSTLKIQPAKLEDSAVYLCASSLALVHSYEQYFGPGTRLTVT.

This clonotype has a handful of counts. This sequence joins TRBV20-1 and TRBJ1-2, with a weak D call TRBD1 (5 bases). The CDR3 contains 12 residues. Trimming took 3 bases from V and 4 from J, leaving 9 bases between them. Germline V CDR1 and CDR2: DFQATT, SNEGSKA (reference sequence). The CDR3 nucleotides read TGCAGTGCTAGTTCCGGGACCTATGGCTACACCTTC. Its protein is CSASSGTYGYTF.

This clonotype was counted only a few times. This chain connects TRBV20-1 to TRBJ2-2, with 10 nucleotides matching TRBD2. This CDR3 comprises 13 residues. With 6 bases clipped from V and 5 bases from J, the junction kept 3 bases outside the gene matches. Germline assignment: CDR1 DFQATT and CDR2 SNEGSKA (reference sequence). The CDR3 loop reads CSAIAGGTGELFF. CDR3 DNA: TGCAGTGCAATAGCGGGGGGTACCGGGGAGCTGTTTTTT.

This clonotype was recorded at least ten times. V is TRBV20-1 and J is TRBJ2-7; 7 positions agree with TRBD2. This CDR3 comprises 15 residues. Trimming cost V 6 bases and J 4 bases; bases outside gene matches: 15. The germline V gene encodes CDR1 DFQATT and CDR2 SNEGSKA (reference sequence). CDR3 sequence reads: CSASPGLVKGYEQYF. The DNA of the CDR3 is TGCAGTGCCTCCCCTGGACTAGTCAAGGGGTACGAGCAGTACTTC.

V is TRBV20-1 and J is TRBJ2-5; 7 bases map to TRBD1. The germline CDR1 and CDR2 sequences are DFQATT and SNEGSKA (reference sequence). Trimming cost V 0 bases and J 4 bases; bases outside gene matches: 2. The CDR3 is 13 residues long. The CDR3 region is CSARETGLETQYF. Here the CDR3 DNA reads TGCAGTGCTAGAGAGACAGGGCTAGAGACCCAGTACTTC.

This rearrangement joins TRBV14 to TRBJ2-7; no reliable D call. This CDR3 has 14 residues. Trimming shortened V by 2 bases and J by 2 bases, and 10 bases separated the two germline ends. Per the germline V gene, CDR1 is SGHDN and CDR2 is FVKESK. The CDR3 DNA reads TGTGCCAGCAGCCAAACTAAGTATACCTACGAGCAGTACTTC. It codes for CASSQTKYTYEQYF.

The rearrangement links TRBV15 to TRBJ2-7; 10 bases map to TRBD2. The J segment lost 5 bases and the V segment lost 11 bases, leaving 9 bases of the junction unmatched. Germline CDR1 LNHNV, CDR2 YYDKDF (reference sequence). This CDR3 is built from 13 residues. CDR3 nucleotides: TGTGCCGTGACCAGCGGGAGGGCCGACGAGCAGTACTTC. Protein sequence: CAVTSGRADEQYF.

This clonotype has a handful of counts. A much larger clonotype is one base distant, so this may be a read error. The gene calls are TRBV6-4 and TRBJ1-1; 9 positions match TRBD1. Trimming at V came to 5 bases and at J to 5 bases, leaving 3 bases not matched to a gene. The CDR3 consists of 13 residues. Germline assignment: CDR1 MRHNA and CDR2 SNTAGT. The CDR3 coding sequence is TGTGCCAGCAGTCGGACAGGGGAAACTGAAGCTTTCTTT. Its translation: CASSRTGETEAFF.

This clonotype came up many times. The V gene is TRBV12-3 or TRBV12-4, the J gene TRBJ1-1; D is perhaps TRBD1 (5 bases). V was clipped by 5 bases and J by 1 base, with 14 bases between them. The CDR3 is 15 residues long. Written as DNA, the CDR3 is TGTGCCAGCAGTACGACCACTCAGGGGAACACTGAAGCTTTCTTT. Translated, it gives CASSTTTQGNTEAFF.

The chain recombines TRBV5-1 with TRBJ1-6; 7 bases agree with TRBD1. V shed 2 bases, J shed 5 bases, and the junction held 4 bases outside the gene matches. The CDR3 is 15 amino acids. CDR1 and CDR2 (germline): SGHRS, YFSETQ. The CDR3 region is CASSFSGTDNSPLHF. CDR3 nucleotide sequence: TGCGCCAGCAGCTTCTCCGGGACAGATAATTCACCCCTCCACTTT. Complete variable domain (other parts from reference TRBV5-1 and TRBJ1-6): KAGVTQTPRYLIKTRGQQVTLSCSPISGHRSVSWYQQTPGQGLQFLFEYFSETQRNKGNFPGRFSGRQFSNSRSEMNVSTLELGDSALYLCASSFSGTDNSPLHFGNGTRLTVT.

The V call is TRBV12-3 or TRBV12-4, the J call TRBJ2-5, with TRBD2 identical over 9 bases. CDR3 length equals 17 residues. The ends lost 3 bases at V and 1 base at J; junction bases unmatched: 9. The CDR3 sequence: CASSFRGTSRFQETQYF. The CDR3 DNA reads TGTGCCAGCAGTTTCCGGGGGACTAGCAGGTTCCAAGAGACCCAGTACTTC.

The chain combines TRBV20-1 with TRBJ2-5; D gene ambiguous. The CDR3 is made up of 12 amino acids. Germline-derived CDR1 and CDR2 are DFQATT and SNEGSKA (reference sequence). Trimming cost V 3 bases and J 5 bases, with 10 bases left between them. This CDR3 is CSARYPGETQYF. CDR3 nucleotides: TGCAGTGCTAGGTACCCCGGGGAGACCCAGTACTTC.

This clonotype was counted between two and nine times. The chain combines TRBV6-5 with TRBJ2-1; TRBD2 matches at 7 bases. This CDR3 spans 16 amino acids. V lost 2 bases and J lost 0; bases outside the gene matches: 4. The germline gives CDR1 MNHEY, CDR2 SVGAGI. The chain's CDR3 is CASSYTGGSSYNEQFF. The DNA for the CDR3 is TGTGCCAGCAGTTACACCGGGGGGTCCTCCTACAATGAGCAGTTCTTC.

The rearrangement joins TRBV20-1 to TRBJ2-7; a weak D match, TRBD1 (5 bases). The CDR3 contains 15 residues. From germline, CDR1 is DFQATT and CDR2 SNEGSKA (reference sequence). Trimming took 2 bases from V and 3 from J, leaving 17 bases between them. The CDR3, as DNA: TGCAGTGCTAGAAATGAGGCCAGGGAATACTACGAGCAGTACTTC. Translating it yields CSARNEAREYYEQYF.